The present entry profiles one TCR beta chain with its context. The CDR3 covers 17 residues. V gave up 1 base and J gave up 5 bases; unmatched junction bases: 8. The germline CDR1 and CDR2 sequences are LGHDT and YNNKEL (reference sequence). The source of the sample is a study of blood T cell repertoires in COVID-19. Study in general: Sources were T cells, B-cell-depleted T cells, or PBMCs; the material itself was cDNA or gDNA.

Assay used: immunoSEQ multiplex PCR; TCRdb lists only in-frame clones, some missing. The sample lists about 63,000 clones, less than 80% seen once, with around 30% in the top ten. The J gene is TRBJ2-3, the V gene TRBV3-1 (or the pseudogene TRBV3-2), with 11 bases identical to TRBD2. Sequencing was performed on peripheral blood. This TCR was recovered from a human donor in a cohort sampled during active COVID-19. The CDR3 is CASSQVTSGSKIDTQYF. In DNA, the CDR3 is TGTGCCAGCAGCCAAGTTACTAGCGGGAGTAAAATAGATACGCAGTATTTT.